This T cell receptor (beta chain) stems from a study of blood T cells in healthy people across ages. Notes on the study in general: Older age went with lower TCR beta diversity per million T cells, in a roughly linear way.

A sample-barcoded 5' primer and a J-beta primer mix were used in a second PCR of about 7 to 11 cycles. MiXCR, applied by TCRdb to the 5' RACE reads, yields one record per CDR3 protein. The repertoire holds about a million distinct CDR3 sequences, with more than 30% as singletons. Of note for this clonotype: Its antigen is as yet unknown.

The V gene's germline CDR1 is SGHRS and CDR2 YFSETQ. This CDR3 spans 14 amino acids. Between the trimmed V and J ends, which lost 4 bases and 3 bases, there was a span of 10 bases. The rearrangement uses TRBV5-1 and TRBJ2-2; no definite D call. Sequenced material: blood. This sequence was found in a man between 18 and 29 years old in good health. CDR3: CASSPDPYTGELFF. CDR3 nucleotide sequence: TGCGCCAGCAGCCCGGACCCCTACACCGGGGAGCTGTTTTTT.